This TCR beta chain is from a study of CXCR3-negative and CXCR3-positive naive CD8 T cells. Study in general: Total TRB output reached around 150 million reads, about 1.5 +/- 0.3 million per library.

In the case of this clonotype: No antigen is known for it.

The CDR3 covers 15 residues. Whole-study results and caveats: CXCR3-expressing naive cells carried TRB CDR3s more hydrophobic than those of CXCR3-negative naive cells. Both naive subsets carried similar amounts of surface CD5, so TCR strength was inferred from TRB CDR3 properties. The study found CXCR3 expression partially decreased after cryopreservation and ran most assays on fresh PBMCs.

Via 5' RACE with UMI labels, TRB cDNA libraries were prepared. From its re-call of the 5' RACE reads, TCRdb lists each CDR3 protein once, without DNA. With roughly 55,000 distinct CDR3 sequences in the sample, the ten largest clones hold approximately 0.56%. CD45RO-CCR7+CD27+CD95- expression identified naive CD8+ T cells. V gene TRBV12-3 or TRBV12-4 combines with J gene TRBJ2-1; checking the TCRdb D call of TRBD1 is not possible without DNA. What was sequenced was naive CXCR3+ CD8+ T cells from blood. Subset here: CD45RO-CCR7+CD27+CD95- naive CD8+ T cells expressing CXCR3 (TNR3+). The sequence derives from a human donor in good health. Some clones in this sample may be carry-over from other donors' samples. CDR3 region: CASRPVGAWVDEQFF.